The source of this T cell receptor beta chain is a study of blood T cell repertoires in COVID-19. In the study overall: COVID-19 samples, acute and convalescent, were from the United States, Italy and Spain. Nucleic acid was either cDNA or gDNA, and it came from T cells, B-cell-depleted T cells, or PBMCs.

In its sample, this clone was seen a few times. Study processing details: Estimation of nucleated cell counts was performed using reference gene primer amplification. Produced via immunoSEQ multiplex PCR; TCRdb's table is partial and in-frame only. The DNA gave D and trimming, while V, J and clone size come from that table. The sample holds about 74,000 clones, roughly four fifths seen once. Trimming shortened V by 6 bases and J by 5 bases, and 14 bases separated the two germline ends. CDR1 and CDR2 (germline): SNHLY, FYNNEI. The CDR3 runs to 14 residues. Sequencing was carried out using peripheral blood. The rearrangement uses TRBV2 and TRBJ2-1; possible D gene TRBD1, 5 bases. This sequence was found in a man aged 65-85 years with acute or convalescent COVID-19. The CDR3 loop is CASRSTGAHNEQFF. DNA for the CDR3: TGTGCCAGCAGGTCTACAGGTGCGCACAATGAGCAGTTCTTC.